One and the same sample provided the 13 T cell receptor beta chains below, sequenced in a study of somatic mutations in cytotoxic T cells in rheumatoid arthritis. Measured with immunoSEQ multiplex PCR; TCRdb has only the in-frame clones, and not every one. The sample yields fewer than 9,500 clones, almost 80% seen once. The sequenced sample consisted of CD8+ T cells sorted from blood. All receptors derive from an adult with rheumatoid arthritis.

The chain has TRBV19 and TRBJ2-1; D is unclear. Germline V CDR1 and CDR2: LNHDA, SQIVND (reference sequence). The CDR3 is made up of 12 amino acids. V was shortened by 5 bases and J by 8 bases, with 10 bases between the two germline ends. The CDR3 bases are TGTGCCAGTAGTTCGGCTAGGTATGAGCAGTTCTTC. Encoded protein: CASSSARYEQFF.

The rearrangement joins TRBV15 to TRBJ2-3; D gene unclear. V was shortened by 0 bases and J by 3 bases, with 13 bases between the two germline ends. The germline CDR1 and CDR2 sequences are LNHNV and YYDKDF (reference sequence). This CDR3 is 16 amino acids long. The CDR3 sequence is CATSRDRPIKTDTQYF. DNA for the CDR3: TGTGCCACCAGCAGAGATCGACCTATCAAAACAGATACGCAGTATTTT.

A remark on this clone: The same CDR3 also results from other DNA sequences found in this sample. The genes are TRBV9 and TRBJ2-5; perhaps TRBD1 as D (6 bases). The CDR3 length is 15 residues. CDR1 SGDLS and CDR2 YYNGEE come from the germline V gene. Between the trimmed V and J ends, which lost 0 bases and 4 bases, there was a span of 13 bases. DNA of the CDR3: TGTGCCAGCAGCGTAGAGGGGACATCCGGAGAGACCCAGTACTTC. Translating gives CASSVEGTSGETQYF.

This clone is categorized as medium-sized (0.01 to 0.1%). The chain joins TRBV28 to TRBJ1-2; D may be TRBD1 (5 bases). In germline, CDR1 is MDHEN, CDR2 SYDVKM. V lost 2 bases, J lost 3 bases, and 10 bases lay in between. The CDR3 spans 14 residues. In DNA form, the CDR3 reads TGTGCCAGCAGTTTAGGCAGGGATTACTATGGCTACACCTTC. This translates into CASSLGRDYYGYTF.

Here the CDR3 DNA reads TGCGCCAGCAGCCAAGGAGCCCCCGGGAGCGTGACAGATACGCAGTATTTT. This codes for CASSQGAPGSVTDTQYF. The genes are TRBV4-1 and TRBJ2-3, with D maybe TRBD2 (6 bases). The length of the CDR3 is 17 residues. Trimming shortened V by 1 base and J by 3 bases, and 17 bases separated the two germline ends. Germline V gene data show CDR1 as MGHRA and CDR2 as YSYEKL.

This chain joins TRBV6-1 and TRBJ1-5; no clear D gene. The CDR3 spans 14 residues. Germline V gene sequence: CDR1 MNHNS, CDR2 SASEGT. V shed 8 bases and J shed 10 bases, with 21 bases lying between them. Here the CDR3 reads CASGGIWTSDPQHF. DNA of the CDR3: TGTGCCAGCGGAGGGATCTGGACTTCGGACCCCCAGCATTTT.

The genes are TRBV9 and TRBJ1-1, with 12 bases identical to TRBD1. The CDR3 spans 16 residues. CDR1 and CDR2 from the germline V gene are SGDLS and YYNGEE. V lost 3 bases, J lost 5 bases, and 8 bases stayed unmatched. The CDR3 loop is CASSAPGQGAETEAFF. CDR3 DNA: TGTGCCAGCAGCGCCCCGGGACAGGGGGCCGAAACTGAAGCTTTCTTT.

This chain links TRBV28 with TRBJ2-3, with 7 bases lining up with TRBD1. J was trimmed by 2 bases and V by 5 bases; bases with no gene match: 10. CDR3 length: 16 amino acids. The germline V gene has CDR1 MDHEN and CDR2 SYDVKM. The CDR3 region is CASSLDRAMNTDTQYF. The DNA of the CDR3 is TGTGCCAGCAGTCTTGACAGGGCGATGAACACAGATACGCAGTATTTT.

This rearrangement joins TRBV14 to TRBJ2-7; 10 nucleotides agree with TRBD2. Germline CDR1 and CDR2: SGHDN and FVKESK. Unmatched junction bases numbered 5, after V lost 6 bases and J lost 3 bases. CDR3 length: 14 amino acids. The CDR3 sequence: CASSPLAGNYEQYF. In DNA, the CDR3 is TGTGCCAGCAGTCCACTAGCGGGAAACTACGAGCAGTACTTC.

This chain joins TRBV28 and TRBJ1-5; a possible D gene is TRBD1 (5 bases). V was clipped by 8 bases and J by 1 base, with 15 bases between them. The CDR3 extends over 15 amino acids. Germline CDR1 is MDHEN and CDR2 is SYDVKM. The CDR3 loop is CASGGLVVSNQPQHF. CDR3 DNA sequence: TGTGCCAGCGGGGGGTTAGTTGTCAGCAATCAGCCCCAGCATTTT. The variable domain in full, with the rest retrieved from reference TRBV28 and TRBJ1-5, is DVKVTQSSRYLVKRTGEKVFLECVQDMDHENMFWYRQDPGLGLRLIYFSYDVKMKEKGDIPEGYSVSREKKERFSLILESASTNQTSMYLCASGGLVVSNQPQHFGDGTRLSIL.

The CDR3 reads CASSLGRRWEQYF. DNA of the CDR3: TGTGCCAGCAGCTTAGGCCGCCGGTGGGAGCAGTACTTC. The V gene is TRBV13, the J gene TRBJ2-7; the D is unclear. With 0 bases removed from V and 7 bases from J, the gap between germline ends came to 10 bases. Germline V lookup: CDR1 PRHDT, CDR2 FYEKMQ (reference sequence). The CDR3 extends over 13 amino acids.

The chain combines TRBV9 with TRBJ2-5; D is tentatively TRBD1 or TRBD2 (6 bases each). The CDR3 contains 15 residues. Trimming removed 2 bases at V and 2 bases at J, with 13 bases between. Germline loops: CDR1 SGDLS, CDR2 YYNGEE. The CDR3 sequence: CASSVLGGMQETQYF. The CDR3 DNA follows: TGTGCCAGCAGCGTTTTAGGGGGGATGCAAGAGACCCAGTACTTC.

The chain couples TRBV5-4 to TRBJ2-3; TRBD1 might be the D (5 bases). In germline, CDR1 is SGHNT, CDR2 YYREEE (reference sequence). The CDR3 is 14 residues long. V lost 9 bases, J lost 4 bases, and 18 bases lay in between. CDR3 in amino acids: CATTAGFLADTQYF. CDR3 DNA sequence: TGTGCCACGACCGCAGGGTTCCTAGCAGATACGCAGTATTTT.